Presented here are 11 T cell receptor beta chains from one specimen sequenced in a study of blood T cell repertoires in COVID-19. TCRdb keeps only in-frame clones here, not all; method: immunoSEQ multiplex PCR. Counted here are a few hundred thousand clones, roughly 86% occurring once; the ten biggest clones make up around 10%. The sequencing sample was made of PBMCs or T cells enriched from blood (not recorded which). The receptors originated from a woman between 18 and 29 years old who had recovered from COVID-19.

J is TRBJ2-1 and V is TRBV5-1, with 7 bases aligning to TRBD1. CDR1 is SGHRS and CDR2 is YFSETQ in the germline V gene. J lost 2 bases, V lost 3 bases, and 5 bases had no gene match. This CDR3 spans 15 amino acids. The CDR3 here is CASSSRDRTYNEQFF. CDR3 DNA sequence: TGCGCCAGCAGCTCCCGGGACAGAACCTACAATGAGCAGTTCTTC. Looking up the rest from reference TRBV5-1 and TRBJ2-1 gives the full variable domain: KAGVTQTPRYLIKTRGQQVTLSCSPISGHRSVSWYQQTPGQGLQFLFEYFSETQRNKGNFPGRFSGRQFSNSRSEMNVSTLELGDSALYLCASSSRDRTYNEQFFGPGTRLTVL.

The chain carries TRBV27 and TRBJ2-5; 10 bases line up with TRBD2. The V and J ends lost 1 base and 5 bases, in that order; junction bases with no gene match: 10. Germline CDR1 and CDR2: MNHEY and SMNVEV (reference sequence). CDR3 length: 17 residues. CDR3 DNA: TGTGCCAGCAGTTTATTGGTAGCGGGGGGCCCGGGGGAGACCCAGTACTTC. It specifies CASSLLVAGGPGETQYF.

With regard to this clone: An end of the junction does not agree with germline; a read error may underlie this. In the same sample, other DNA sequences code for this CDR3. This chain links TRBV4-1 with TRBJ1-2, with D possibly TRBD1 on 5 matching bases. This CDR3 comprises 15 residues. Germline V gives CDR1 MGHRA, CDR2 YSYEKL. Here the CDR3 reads CASSPTAGANYGYTF. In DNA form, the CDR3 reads TGCGCCAGTAGCCCTACAGCGGGGGCTAACTATGGCTACACCTTC.

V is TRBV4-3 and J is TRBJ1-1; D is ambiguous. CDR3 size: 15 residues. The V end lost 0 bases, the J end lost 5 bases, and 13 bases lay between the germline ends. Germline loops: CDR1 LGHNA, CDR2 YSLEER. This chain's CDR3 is CASSQDIQLRTEAFF. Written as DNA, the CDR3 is TGCGCCAGCAGCCAAGATATACAGCTACGAACTGAAGCTTTCTTT.

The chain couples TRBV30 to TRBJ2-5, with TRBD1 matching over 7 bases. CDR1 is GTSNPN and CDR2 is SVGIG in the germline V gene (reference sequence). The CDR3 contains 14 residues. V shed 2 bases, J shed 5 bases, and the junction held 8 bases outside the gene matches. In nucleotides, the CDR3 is TGTGCCTGGAGTAGGGGGCTAGGGGAGGAGACCCAGTACTTC. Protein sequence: CAWSRGLGEETQYF.

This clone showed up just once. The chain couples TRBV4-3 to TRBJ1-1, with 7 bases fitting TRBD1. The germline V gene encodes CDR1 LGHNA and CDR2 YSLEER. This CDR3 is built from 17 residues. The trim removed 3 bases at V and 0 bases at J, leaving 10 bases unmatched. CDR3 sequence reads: CASSQALGTALNTEAFF. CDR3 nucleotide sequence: TGCGCCAGCAGCCAGGCCCTGGGGACAGCCCTGAACACTGAAGCTTTCTTT.

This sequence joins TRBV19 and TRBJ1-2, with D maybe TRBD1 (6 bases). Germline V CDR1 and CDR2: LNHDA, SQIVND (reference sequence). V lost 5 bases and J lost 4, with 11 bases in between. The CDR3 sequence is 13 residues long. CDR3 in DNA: TGTGCCAGTAGTTGGACAGAGTCCTATGGCTACACCTTC. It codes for CASSWTESYGYTF.

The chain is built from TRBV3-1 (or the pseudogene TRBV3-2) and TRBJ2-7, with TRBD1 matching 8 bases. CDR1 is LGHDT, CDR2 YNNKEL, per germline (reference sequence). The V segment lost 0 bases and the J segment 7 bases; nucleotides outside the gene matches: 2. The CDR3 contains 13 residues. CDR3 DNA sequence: TGTGCCAGCAGCCAAGACTGGGACAGGGAGCAGTACTTC. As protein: CASSQDWDREQYF.

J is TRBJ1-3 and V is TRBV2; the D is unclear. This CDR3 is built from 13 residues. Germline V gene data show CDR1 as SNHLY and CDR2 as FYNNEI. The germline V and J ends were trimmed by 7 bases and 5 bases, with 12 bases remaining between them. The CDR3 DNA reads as TGTGCCAGCATTCAGGATCTCCGAAACACCATATATTTT. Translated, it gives CASIQDLRNTIYF.

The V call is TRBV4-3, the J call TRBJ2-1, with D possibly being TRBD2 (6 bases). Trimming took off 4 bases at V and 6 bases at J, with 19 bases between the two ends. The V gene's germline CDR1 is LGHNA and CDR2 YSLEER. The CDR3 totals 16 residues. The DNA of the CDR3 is TGCGCCAGCAGCCCGGGAGAACCCTCGCTCAGCAATGAGCAGTTCTTC. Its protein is CASSPGEPSLSNEQFF.

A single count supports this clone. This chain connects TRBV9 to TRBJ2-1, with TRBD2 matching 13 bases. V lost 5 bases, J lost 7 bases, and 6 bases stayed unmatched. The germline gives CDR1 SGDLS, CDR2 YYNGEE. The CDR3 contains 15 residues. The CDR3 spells CASSGLAGVNNEQFF. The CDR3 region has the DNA TGTGCCAGCAGTGGACTAGCGGGAGTCAATAATGAGCAGTTCTTC.